This TCR beta chain was recorded in a study of cytomegalovirus exposure and HLA in healthy donors. Study-wide findings and caveats: Immune exposure data for these donors was limited to CMV serostatus.

With 60 Vbeta and 13 Jbeta primers, the PCR was carried out. TCRdb's table, derived via immunoSEQ multiplex PCR, lists solely in-frame clones and lacks some. In the table there are some 150,000 clones, roughly 80% of which are singletons. A note on this clone: Its antigen remains unknown. The junction departs from the called germline gene at one end, perhaps through a read error. Other DNA variants within this sample encode the same CDR3.

The source material was PBMCs. The receptor's source is a woman younger than 45 in good health and CMV-seronegative.

The CDR3 loop reads CASSQTSGSSYNEQFF. DNA of the CDR3: TGTGCCAGCAGTCAGACTAGCGGGAGCTCCTACAATGAACAGTTCTTC. V usage is TRBV2 and J usage is TRBJ2-1; 12 nucleotides line up with TRBD2. Germline lookup yields CDR1 SNHLY and CDR2 FYNNEI. The CDR3 is 16 amino acids.